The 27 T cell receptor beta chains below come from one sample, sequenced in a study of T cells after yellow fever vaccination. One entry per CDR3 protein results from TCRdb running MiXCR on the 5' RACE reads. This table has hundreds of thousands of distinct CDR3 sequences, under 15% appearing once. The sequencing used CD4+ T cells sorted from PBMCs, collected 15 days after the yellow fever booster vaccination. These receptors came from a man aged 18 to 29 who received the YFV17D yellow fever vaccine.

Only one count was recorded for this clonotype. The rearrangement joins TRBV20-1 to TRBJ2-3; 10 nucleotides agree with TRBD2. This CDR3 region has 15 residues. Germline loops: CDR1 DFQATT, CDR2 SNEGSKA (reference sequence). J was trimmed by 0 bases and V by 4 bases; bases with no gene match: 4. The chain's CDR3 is CSAKGLAESTDTQYF. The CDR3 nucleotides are TGCAGTGCTAAAGGACTAGCGGAAAGCACAGATACGCAGTATTTT.

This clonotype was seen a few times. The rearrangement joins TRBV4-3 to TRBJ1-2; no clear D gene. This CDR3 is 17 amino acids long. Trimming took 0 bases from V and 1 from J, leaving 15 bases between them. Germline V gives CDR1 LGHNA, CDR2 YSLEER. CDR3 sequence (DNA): TGCGCCAGCAGCCAAGATCTTCCCGGGCAGGATAACTATGGCTACACCTTC. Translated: CASSQDLPGQDNYGYTF.

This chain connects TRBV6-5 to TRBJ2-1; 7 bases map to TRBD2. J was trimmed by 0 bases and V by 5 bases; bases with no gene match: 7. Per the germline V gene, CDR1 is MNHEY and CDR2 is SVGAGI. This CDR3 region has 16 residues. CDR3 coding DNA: TGTGCCAGCAGTGCGACAGCGGGGAGCTCCTACAATGAGCAGTTCTTC. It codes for CASSATAGSSYNEQFF.

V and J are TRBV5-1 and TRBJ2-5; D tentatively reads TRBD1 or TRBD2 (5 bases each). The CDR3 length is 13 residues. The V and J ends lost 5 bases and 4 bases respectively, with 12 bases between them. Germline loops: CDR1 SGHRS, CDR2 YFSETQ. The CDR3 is CASRPGPTETQYF. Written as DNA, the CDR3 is TGCGCCAGCAGACCGGGGCCTACAGAGACCCAGTACTTC.

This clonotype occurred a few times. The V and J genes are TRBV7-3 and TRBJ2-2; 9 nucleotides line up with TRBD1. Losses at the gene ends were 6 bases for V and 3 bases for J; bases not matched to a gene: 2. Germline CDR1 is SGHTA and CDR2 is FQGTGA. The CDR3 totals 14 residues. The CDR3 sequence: CASRTGGYTGELFF. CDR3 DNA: TGTGCCAGCAGGACAGGGGGGTACACCGGGGAGCTGTTTTTT. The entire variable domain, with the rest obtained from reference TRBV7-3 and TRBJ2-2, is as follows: GAGVSQTPSNKVTEKGKYVELRCDPISGHTALYWYRQSLGQGPEFLIYFQGTGAADDSGLPNDRFFAVRPEGSVSTLKIQRTERGDSAVYLCASRTGGYTGELFFGEGSRLTVL.

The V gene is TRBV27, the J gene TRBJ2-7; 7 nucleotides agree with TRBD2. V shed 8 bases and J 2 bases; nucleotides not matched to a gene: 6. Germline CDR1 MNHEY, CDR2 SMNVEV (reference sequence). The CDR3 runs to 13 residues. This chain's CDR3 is CASGRGDPYEQYF. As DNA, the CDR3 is TGTGCCAGCGGCCGGGGGGACCCCTACGAGCAGTACTTC.

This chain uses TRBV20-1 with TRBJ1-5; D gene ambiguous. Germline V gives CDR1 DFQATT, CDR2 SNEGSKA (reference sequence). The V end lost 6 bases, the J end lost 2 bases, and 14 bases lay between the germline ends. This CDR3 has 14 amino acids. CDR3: CSARPALGNQPQHF. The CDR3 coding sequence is TGCAGTGCCAGACCCGCCCTCGGCAATCAGCCCCAGCATTTT.

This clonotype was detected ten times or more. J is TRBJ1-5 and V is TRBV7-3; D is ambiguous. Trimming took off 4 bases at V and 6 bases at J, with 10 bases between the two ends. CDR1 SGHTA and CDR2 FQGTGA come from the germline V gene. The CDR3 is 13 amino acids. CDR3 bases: TGTGCCAGCAGCTCCGATCTGGGTCAGCCCCAGCATTTT. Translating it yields CASSSDLGQPQHF.

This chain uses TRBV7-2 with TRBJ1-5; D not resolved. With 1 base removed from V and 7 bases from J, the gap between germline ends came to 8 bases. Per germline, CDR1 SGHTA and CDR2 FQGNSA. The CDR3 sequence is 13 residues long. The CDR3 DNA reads TGTGCCAGCAGCTTAGACTACGGCCAGCCCCAGCATTTT. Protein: CASSLDYGQPQHF.

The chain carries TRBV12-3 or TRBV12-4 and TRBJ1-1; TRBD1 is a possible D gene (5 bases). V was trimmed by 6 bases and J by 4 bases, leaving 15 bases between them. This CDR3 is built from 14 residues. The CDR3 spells CASRDEGRGTEAFF. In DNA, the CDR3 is TGTGCCAGCAGGGACGAAGGGAGGGGCACTGAAGCTTTCTTT.

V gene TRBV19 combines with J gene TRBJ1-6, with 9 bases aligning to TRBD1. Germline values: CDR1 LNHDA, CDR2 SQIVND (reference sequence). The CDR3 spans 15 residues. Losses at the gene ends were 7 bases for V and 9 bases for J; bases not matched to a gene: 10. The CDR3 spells CASTRAGQGGSPLHF. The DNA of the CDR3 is TGTGCCAGTACCAGAGCGGGACAGGGCGGTTCACCCCTCCACTTT.

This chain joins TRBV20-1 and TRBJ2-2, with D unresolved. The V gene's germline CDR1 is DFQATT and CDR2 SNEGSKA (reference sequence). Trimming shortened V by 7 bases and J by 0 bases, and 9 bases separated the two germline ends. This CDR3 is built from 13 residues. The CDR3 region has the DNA TGCAGTGGAGGCAGGTCGAACACCGGGGAGCTGTTTTTT. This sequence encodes CSGGRSNTGELFF.

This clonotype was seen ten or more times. DNA for the CDR3: TGTGCCAGCAGCCGCAGGGACACCGGGGAGCTGTTTTTT. This sequence encodes CASSRRDTGELFF. The chain employs TRBV5-6 and TRBJ2-2, with a possible D match to TRBD1 (5 bases). Germline CDR1 reads SGHDT; CDR2 reads YYEEEE. The V end lost 4 bases, the J end lost 3 bases, and 7 bases lay between the germline ends. The CDR3 consists of 13 residues.

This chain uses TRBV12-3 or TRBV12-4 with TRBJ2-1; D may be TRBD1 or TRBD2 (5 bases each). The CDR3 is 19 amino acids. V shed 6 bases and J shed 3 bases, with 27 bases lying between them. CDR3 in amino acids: CASSVQGVSTFSYYNEQFF. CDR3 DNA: TGTGCCAGCAGCGTTCAGGGAGTGTCGACGTTTTCCTACTACAATGAGCAGTTCTTC.

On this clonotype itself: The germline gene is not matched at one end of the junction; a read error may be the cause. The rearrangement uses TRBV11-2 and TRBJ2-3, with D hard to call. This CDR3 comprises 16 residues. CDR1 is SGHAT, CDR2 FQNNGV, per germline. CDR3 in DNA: TGTGCCAGCACCTTACTCTCTCGGCCTAGCACAGATACGCAGTATTTT. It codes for CASTLLSRPSTDTQYF.

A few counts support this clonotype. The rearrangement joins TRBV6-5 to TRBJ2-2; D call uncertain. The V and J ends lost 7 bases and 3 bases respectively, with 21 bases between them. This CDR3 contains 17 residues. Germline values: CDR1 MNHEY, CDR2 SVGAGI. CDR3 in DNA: TGTGCCAGCACGGGCGTAGGGTTTTTTCGGGACACCGGGGAGCTGTTTTTT. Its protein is CASTGVGFFRDTGELFF.

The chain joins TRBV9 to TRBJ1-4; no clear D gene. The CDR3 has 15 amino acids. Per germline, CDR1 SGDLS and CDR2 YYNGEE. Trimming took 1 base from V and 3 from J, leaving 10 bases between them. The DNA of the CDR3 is TGTGCCAGCAGCGTACAGCCGGAGGCTAATGAAAAACTGTTTTTT. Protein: CASSVQPEANEKLFF.

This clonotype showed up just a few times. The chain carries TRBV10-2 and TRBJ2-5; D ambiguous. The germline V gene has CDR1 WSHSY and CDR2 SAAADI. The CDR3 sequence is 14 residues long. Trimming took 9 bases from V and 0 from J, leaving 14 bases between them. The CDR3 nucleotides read TGCGCCAGTGCCTTTAGCTTGTACCAAGAGACCCAGTACTTC. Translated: CASAFSLYQETQYF.

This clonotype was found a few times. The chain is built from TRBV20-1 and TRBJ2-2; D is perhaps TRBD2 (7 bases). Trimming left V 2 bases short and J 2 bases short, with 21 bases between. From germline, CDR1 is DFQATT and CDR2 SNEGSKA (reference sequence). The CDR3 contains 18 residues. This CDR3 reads CSARSFLSGGPNTGELFF. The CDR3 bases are TGCAGTGCTAGATCCTTTCTTTCCGGGGGGCCAAACACCGGGGAGCTGTTTTTT.

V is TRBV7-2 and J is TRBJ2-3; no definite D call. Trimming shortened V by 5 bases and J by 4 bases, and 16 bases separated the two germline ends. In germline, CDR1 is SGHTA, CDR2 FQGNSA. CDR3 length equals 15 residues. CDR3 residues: CASSLRASGPDTQYF. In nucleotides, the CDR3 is TGTGCCAGCAGCCTCCGGGCCTCCGGCCCAGATACGCAGTATTTT.

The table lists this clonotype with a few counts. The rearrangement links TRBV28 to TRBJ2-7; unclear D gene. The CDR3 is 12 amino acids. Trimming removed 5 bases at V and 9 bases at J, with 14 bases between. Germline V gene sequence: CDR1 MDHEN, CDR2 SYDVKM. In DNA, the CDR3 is TGTGCCAGCAGTAATACTGGAGTGTTGCAGTACGTC. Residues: CASSNTGVLQYV.

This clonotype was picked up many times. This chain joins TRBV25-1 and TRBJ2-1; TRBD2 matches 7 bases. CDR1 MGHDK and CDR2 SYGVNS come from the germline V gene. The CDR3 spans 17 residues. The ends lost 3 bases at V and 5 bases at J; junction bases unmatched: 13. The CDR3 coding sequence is TGTGCCAGCAGTGAGGGAACTAGCGCTTCGGTGGACAATGAGCAGTTCTTC. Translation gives CASSEGTSASVDNEQFF.

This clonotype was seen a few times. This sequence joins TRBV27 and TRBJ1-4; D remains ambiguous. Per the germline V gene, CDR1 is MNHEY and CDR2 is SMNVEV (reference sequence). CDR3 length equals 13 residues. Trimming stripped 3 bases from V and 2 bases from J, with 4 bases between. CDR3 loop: CASSFYTNEKLFF. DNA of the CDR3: TGTGCCAGCAGTTTCTATACTAATGAAAAACTGTTTTTT.

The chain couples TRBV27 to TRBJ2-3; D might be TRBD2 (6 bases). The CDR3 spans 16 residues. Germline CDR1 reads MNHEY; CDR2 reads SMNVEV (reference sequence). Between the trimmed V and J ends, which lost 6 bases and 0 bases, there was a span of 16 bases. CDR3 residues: CASRAHSGASTDTQYF. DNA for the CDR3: TGTGCCAGCAGGGCCCATTCGGGAGCTAGCACAGATACGCAGTATTTT.

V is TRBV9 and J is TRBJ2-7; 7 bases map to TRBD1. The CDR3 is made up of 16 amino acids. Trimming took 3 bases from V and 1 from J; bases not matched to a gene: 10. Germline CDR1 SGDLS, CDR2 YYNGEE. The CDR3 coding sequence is TGTGCCAGCAGCGGTAAACAGGGGACGGGGTCCTACGAGCAGTACTTC. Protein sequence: CASSGKQGTGSYEQYF.

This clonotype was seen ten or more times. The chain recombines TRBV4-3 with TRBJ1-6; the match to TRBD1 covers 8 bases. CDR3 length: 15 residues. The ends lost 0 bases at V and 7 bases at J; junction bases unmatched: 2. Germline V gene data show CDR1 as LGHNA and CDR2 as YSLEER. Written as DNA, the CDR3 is TGCGCCAGCAGCCAAGATGGGACAGGAAATTCACCCCTCCACTTT. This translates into CASSQDGTGNSPLHF.

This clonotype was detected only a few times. The CDR3 is CASSSNSGGRGETQYF. DNA of the CDR3: TGTGCCAGCAGCTCCAATAGCGGGGGGCGTGGGGAGACCCAGTACTTC. The chain uses TRBV7-3 and TRBJ2-5; TRBD2 matches 10 bases. The CDR3 sequence is 16 residues long. J gave up 5 bases and V 4 bases, and 10 bases lay outside the gene matches. Germline CDR1 SGHTA, CDR2 FQGTGA.